Below, 6 T cell receptor beta chains from the same sample are listed, as sequenced in a study of blood T cell repertoires in COVID-19. Assay used: immunoSEQ multiplex PCR; TCRdb lists only in-frame clones, some missing. The sample shows some 290,000 clones, about 85% of them seen only once. The specimen sequenced was peripheral blood. Receptors were obtained from a young man with active or convalescent COVID-19.

The chain is built from TRBV6-5 and TRBJ1-2, with 7 bases aligning to TRBD1. Trimming took 2 bases from V and 7 from J; bases not matched to a gene: 13. The CDR3 spans 16 residues. Germline CDR1 and CDR2: MNHEY and SVGAGI. CDR3 residues: CASSYTTGAYLSGYTF. The CDR3 region has the DNA TGTGCCAGCAGTTACACCACAGGGGCCTACCTATCTGGCTACACCTTC.

This chain connects TRBV28 to TRBJ1-4; D remains unclear. The germline V gene encodes CDR1 MDHEN and CDR2 SYDVKM. V lost 3 bases and J 3 bases, leaving 29 bases between the germline ends. There are 21 residues in the CDR3. Here the CDR3 reads CASSFTADFGYWVGSNEKLFF. CDR3 bases: TGTGCCAGCAGTTTCACAGCGGACTTCGGGTATTGGGTAGGGTCTAATGAAAAACTGTTTTTT. The full variable domain, completed using reference TRBV28 and TRBJ1-4, is DVKVTQSSRYLVKRTGEKVFLECVQDMDHENMFWYRQDPGLGLRLIYFSYDVKMKEKGDIPEGYSVSREKKERFSLILESASTNQTSMYLCASSFTADFGYWVGSNEKLFFGSGTQLSVL.

The gene calls are TRBV7-2 and TRBJ1-1; 7 bases line up with TRBD1. From germline, CDR1 is SGHTA and CDR2 FQGNSA. CDR3 size: 13 residues. The trim removed 5 bases at V and 7 bases at J, leaving 7 bases unmatched. CDR3 region: CASSAQGGGEAFF. CDR3 nucleotides: TGTGCCAGCAGCGCCCAGGGGGGTGGTGAAGCTTTCTTT.

V is TRBV5-6 and J is TRBJ2-7; D remains ambiguous. The CDR3 has 13 residues. Trimming shortened V by 1 base and J by 3 bases, and 8 bases separated the two germline ends. CDR1 is SGHDT, CDR2 YYEEEE, per germline. The CDR3: CASSLNGYYEQYF. The CDR3 nucleotides read TGTGCCAGCAGCTTGAACGGTTACTACGAGCAGTACTTC.

The chain is built from TRBV2 and TRBJ2-2, with D perhaps TRBD2 (5 bases). Trimming left V 10 bases short and J 0 bases short, with 12 bases between. There are 14 residues in the CDR3. Germline CDR1 reads SNHLY; CDR2 reads FYNNEI. The CDR3 loop is CATSERANTGELFF. DNA for the CDR3: TGTGCCACCTCCGAGAGGGCGAACACCGGGGAGCTGTTTTTT.

This clone appeared a few times. This chain uses TRBV3-1 (or the pseudogene TRBV3-2) with TRBJ2-7, with 7 nucleotides matching TRBD2. Trimming removed 1 base from V and 3 bases from J; junction bases left unmatched: 6. Germline-derived CDR1 and CDR2 are LGHDT and YNNKEL (reference sequence). The CDR3 extends over 15 amino acids. CDR3 DNA: TGTGCCAGCAGCCAAGGCCCAGCGGGGCACTACGAGCAGTACTTC. The encoded protein is CASSQGPAGHYEQYF.